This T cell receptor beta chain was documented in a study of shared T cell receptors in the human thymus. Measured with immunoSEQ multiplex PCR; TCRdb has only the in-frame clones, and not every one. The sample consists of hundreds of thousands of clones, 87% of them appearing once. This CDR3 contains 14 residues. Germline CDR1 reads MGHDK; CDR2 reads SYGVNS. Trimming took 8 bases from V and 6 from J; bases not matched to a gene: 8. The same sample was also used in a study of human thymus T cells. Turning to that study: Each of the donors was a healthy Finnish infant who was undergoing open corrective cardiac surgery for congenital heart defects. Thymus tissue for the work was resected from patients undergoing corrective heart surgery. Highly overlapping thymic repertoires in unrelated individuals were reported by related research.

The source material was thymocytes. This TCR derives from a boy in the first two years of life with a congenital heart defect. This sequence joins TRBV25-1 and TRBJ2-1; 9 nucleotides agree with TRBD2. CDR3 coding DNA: TGTGCCAGCCGTGGGCTAGCGGGACCCAATGAGCAGTTCTTC. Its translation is CASRGLAGPNEQFF.